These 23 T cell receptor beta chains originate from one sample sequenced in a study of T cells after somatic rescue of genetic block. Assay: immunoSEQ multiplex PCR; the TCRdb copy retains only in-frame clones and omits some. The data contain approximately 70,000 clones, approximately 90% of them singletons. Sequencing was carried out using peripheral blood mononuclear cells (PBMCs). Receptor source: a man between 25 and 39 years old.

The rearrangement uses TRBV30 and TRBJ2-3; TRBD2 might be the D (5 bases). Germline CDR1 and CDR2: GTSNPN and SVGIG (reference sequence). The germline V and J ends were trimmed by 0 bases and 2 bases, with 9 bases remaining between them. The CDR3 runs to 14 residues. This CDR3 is CAWSVGGSTDTQYF. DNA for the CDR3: TGTGCCTGGAGTGTCGGAGGCTCCACAGATACGCAGTATTTT.

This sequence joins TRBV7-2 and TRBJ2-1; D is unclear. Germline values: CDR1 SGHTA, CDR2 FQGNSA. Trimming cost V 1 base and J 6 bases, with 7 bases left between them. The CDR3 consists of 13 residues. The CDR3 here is CASSLVVRNEQFF. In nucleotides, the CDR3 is TGTGCCAGCAGCTTAGTGGTACGCAATGAGCAGTTCTTC.

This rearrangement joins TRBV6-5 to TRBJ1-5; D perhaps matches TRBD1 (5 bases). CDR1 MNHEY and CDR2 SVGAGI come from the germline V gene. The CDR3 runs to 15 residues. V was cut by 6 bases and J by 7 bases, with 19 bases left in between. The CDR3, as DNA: TGTGCCAGCAGGGAAACAGGTGTATCAGGGCAGCCCCAGCATTTT. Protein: CASRETGVSGQPQHF.

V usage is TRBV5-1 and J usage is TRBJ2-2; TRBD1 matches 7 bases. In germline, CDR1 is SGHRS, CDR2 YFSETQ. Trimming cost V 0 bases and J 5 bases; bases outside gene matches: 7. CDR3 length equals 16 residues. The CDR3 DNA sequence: TGCGCCAGCAGCTTGGCGAAGGGGGCGGTGACCGGGGAGCTGTTTTTT. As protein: CASSLAKGAVTGELFF.

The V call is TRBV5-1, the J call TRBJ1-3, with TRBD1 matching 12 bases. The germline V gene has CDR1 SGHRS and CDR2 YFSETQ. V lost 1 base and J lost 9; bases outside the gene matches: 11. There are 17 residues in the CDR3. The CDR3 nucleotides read TGCGCCAGCAGCTTGCAGGGACAGGGGGCGCGGTTGGGCACCATATATTTT. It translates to CASSLQGQGARLGTIYF.

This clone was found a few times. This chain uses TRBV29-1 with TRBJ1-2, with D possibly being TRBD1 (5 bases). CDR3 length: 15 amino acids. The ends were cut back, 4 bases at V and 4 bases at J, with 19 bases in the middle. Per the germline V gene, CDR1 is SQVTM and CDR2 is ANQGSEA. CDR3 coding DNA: TGCAGCGTTGGGGGCTCTCAGGGTGGGCCCTATGGCTACACCTTC. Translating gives CSVGGSQGGPYGYTF.

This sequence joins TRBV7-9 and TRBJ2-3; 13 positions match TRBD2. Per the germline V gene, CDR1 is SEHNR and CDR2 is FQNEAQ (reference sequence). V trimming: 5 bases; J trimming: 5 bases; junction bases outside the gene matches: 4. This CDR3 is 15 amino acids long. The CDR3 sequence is CASSTSGRAGDTQYF. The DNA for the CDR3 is TGTGCCAGCAGCACTAGCGGGAGGGCCGGAGATACGCAGTATTTT.

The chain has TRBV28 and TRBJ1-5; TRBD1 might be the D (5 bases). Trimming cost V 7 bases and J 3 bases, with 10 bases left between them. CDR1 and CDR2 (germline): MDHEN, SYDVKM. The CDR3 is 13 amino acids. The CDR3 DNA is TGTGCCAGCAACCGGGGACCCAATCAGCCCCAGCATTTT. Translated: CASNRGPNQPQHF.

The CDR3 loop reads CASSQQGNEQFF. DNA for the CDR3: TGTGCCAGCTCACAACAGGGGAATGAGCAGTTCTTC. This chain joins TRBV18 and TRBJ2-1; 7 nucleotides align to TRBD1. Germline values: CDR1 KGHSH, CDR2 LQKENI. The CDR3 extends over 12 amino acids. V shed 4 bases, J shed 7 bases, and the junction held 1 base outside the gene matches.

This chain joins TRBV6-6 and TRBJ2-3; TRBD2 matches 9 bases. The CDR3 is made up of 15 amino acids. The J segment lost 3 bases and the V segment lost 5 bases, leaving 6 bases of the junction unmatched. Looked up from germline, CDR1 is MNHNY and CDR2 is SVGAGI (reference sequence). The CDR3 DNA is TGTGCCAGCAGTCCCGAGGGACTAGCAACAGATACGCAGTATTTT. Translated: CASSPEGLATDTQYF.

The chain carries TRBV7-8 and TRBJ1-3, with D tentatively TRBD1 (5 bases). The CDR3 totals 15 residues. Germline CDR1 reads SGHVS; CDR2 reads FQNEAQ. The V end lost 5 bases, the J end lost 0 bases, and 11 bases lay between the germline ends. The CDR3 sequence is CASSRQGNSGNTIYF. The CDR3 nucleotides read TGTGCCAGCAGCCGGCAGGGTAACTCTGGAAACACCATATATTTT.

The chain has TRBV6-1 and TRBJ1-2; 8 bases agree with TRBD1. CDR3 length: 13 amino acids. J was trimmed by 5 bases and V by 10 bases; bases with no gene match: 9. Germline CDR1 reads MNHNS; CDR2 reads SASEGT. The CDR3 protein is CATRDRLPYGYTF. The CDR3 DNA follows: TGTGCCACCAGGGACAGGCTACCATATGGCTACACCTTC.

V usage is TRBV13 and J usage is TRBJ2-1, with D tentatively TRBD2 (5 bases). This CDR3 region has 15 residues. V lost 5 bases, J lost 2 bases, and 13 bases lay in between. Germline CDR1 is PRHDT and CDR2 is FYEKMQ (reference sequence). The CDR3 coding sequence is TGTGCCAGCAGCCCCGTACCGGGGACCTACAATGAGCAGTTCTTC. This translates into CASSPVPGTYNEQFF.

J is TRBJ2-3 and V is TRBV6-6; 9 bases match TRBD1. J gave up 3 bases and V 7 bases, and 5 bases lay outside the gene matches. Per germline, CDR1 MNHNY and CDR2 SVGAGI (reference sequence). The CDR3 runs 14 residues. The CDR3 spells CASNKDRGTDTQYF. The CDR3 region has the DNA TGTGCCAGCAATAAGGACAGGGGAACAGATACGCAGTATTTT.

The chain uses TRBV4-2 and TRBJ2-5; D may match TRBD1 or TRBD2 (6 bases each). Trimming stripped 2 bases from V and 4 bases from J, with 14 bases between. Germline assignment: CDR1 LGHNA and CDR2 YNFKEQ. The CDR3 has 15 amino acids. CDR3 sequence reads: CASSQSEGGAETQYF. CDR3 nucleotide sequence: TGTGCCAGCAGCCAATCGGAGGGGGGCGCAGAGACCCAGTACTTC.

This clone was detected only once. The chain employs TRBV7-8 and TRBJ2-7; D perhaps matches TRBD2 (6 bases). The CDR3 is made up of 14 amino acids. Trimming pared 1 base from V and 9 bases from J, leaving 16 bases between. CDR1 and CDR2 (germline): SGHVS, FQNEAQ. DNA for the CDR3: TGTGCCAGCAGCTTAGTTGGACCCGGCGGGGCGCAGTACTTC. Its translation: CASSLVGPGGAQYF.

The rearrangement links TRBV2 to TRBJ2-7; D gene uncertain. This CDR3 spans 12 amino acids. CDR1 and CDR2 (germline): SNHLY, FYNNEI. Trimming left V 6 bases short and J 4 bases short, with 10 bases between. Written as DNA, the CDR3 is TGTGCCAGCAGGAAGGACGGGTACGAGCAGTACTTC. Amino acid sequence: CASRKDGYEQYF. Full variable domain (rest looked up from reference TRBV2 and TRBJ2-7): EPEVTQTPSHQVTQMGQEVILRCVPISNHLYFYWYRQILGQKVEFLVSFYNNEISEKSEIFDDQFSVERPDGSNFTLKIRSTKLEDSAMYFCASRKDGYEQYFGPGTRLTVT.

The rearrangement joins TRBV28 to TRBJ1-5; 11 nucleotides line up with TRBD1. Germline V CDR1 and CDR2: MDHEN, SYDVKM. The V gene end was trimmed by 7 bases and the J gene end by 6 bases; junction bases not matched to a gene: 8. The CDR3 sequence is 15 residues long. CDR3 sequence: CASTRGQGGSQPQHF. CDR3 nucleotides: TGTGCCAGCACGAGGGGACAGGGGGGTTCTCAGCCCCAGCATTTT. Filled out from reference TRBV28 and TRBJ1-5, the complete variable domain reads DVKVTQSSRYLVKRTGEKVFLECVQDMDHENMFWYRQDPGLGLRLIYFSYDVKMKEKGDIPEGYSVSREKKERFSLILESASTNQTSMYLCASTRGQGGSQPQHFGDGTRLSIL.

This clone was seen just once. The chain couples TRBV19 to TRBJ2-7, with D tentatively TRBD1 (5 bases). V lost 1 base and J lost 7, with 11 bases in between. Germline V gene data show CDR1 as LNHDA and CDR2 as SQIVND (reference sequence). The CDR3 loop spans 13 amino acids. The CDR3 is CASSIAVRGEQYF. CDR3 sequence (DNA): TGTGCCAGTAGTATAGCGGTTAGGGGAGAGCAGTACTTC.

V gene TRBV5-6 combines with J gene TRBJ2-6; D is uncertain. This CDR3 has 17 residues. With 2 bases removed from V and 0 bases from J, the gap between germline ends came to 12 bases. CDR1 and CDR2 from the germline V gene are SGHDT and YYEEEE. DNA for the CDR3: TGTGCCAGCAGCTTTCGCCCACGGTTCTCTGGGGCCAACGTCCTGACTTTC. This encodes CASSFRPRFSGANVLTF.

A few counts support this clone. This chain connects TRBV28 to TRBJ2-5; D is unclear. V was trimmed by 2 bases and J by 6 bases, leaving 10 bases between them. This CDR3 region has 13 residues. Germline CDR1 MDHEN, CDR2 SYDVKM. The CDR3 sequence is CASSLTSVKTQYF. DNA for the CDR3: TGTGCCAGCAGTTTAACCAGCGTGAAGACCCAGTACTTC.

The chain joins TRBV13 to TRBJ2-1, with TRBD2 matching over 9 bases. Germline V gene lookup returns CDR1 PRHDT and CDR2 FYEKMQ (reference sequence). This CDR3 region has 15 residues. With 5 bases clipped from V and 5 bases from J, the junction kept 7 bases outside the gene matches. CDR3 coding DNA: TGTGCCAGCAGCGCACCCGGGACTAGCCACAATGAGCAGTTCTTC. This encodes CASSAPGTSHNEQFF.

Written as DNA, the CDR3 is TGCAGCGTTGTGACTAGCGGGAGGTCGGGGTTAGGTACGCAGTATTTT. Translation gives CSVVTSGRSGLGTQYF. The chain recombines TRBV29-1 with TRBJ2-3; 13 nucleotides match TRBD2. The CDR3 contains 16 residues. The J segment lost 8 bases and the V segment lost 4 bases, leaving 12 bases of the junction unmatched. The germline V gene has CDR1 SQVTM and CDR2 ANQGSEA.